Below, 27 T cell receptor beta chains from the same sample are listed, as sequenced in a study of blood T cell repertoires in COVID-19. Libraries were prepared by immunoSEQ multiplex PCR; TCRdb keeps only in-frame clonotypes and omits some of them. Of approximately 100,000 clones in the sample, over 75% were seen once. Input material: peripheral blood. The receptors originated from a woman aged 45-65 years with acute or convalescent COVID-19.

This clone was seen a few times. CDR3 coding DNA: TGCGCCAGCAGCTTGGGACATTCTACTCGGGGGACTGAAGCTTTCTTT. As protein: CASSLGHSTRGTEAFF. The chain joins TRBV5-1 to TRBJ1-1; possible D gene TRBD1, 5 bases. The V gene lost 0 bases and the J gene lost 5 bases, with 17 bases spanning the gap. The CDR3 runs 16 residues. CDR1 is SGHRS, CDR2 YFSETQ, per germline. Full variable domain (missing parts from reference TRBV5-1 and TRBJ1-1): KAGVTQTPRYLIKTRGQQVTLSCSPISGHRSVSWYQQTPGQGLQFLFEYFSETQRNKGNFPGRFSGRQFSNSRSEMNVSTLELGDSALYLCASSLGHSTRGTEAFFGQGTRLTVV.

The chain joins TRBV9 to TRBJ1-1; D perhaps matches TRBD1 (6 bases). CDR3 length: 13 amino acids. The V gene's germline CDR1 is SGDLS and CDR2 YYNGEE. The V end was cut by 4 bases, the J end by 4 bases, with 11 bases between. The CDR3 is CASSLDRATEAFF. CDR3 DNA sequence: TGTGCCAGCAGCCTGGACAGAGCCACTGAAGCTTTCTTT.

The V and J genes are TRBV10-3 and TRBJ1-1; perhaps TRBD1 as D (6 bases). The V end was cut by 7 bases, the J end by 0 bases, with 9 bases between. Germline CDR1 is ENHRY and CDR2 is SYGVKD. CDR3 length: 13 amino acids. The CDR3 DNA reads as TGTGCCATCAAGGACAGCTTGAACACTGAAGCTTTCTTT. The encoded protein is CAIKDSLNTEAFF.

Only one count was recorded for this clone. The chain combines TRBV10-1 with TRBJ1-4, with a tentative D call TRBD1 (5 bases). Germline CDR1 is WNHNN and CDR2 is SYGVQD (reference sequence). V was trimmed by 6 bases and J by 8 bases, leaving 22 bases between them. This CDR3 has 16 residues. The CDR3 spells CASSRLLRGNEEKLFF. In nucleotides, the CDR3 is TGCGCCAGCAGCAGGTTATTAAGGGGAAATGAGGAAAAACTGTTTTTT.

The rearrangement links TRBV28 to TRBJ2-7; 7 nucleotides agree with TRBD1. Germline V lookup: CDR1 MDHEN, CDR2 SYDVKM. CDR3 size: 12 residues. The CDR3 DNA is TGTGCGTCCGGGACAGAACGTTACGAGCAGTACTTC. Protein: CASGTERYEQYF.

Only one count was recorded for this clone. The chain joins TRBV9 to TRBJ1-2, with D possibly matching TRBD1 (6 bases). This CDR3 spans 14 amino acids. From germline, CDR1 is SGDLS and CDR2 YYNGEE. V shed 6 bases and J shed 5 bases, with 17 bases lying between them. The CDR3 sequence is CASTPVGGPYGYTF. The CDR3 coding sequence is TGTGCCAGCACCCCAGTGGGGGGGCCATATGGCTACACCTTC.

This chain joins TRBV5-1 and TRBJ1-1, with a weak D call TRBD1 (5 bases). Germline CDR1 and CDR2: SGHRS and YFSETQ. There are 17 residues in the CDR3. With 1 base removed from V and 3 bases from J, the gap between germline ends came to 19 bases. The CDR3 protein is CASSLSGNPGRDTEAFF. For the CDR3, the DNA is TGCGCCAGCAGCTTGTCAGGCAACCCGGGCAGGGACACTGAAGCTTTCTTT.

The chain employs TRBV29-1 and TRBJ1-4; 8 bases line up with TRBD1. Looked up from germline, CDR1 is SQVTM and CDR2 is ANQGSEA. CDR3 length: 14 residues. The DNA of the CDR3 is TGCATCCCGATGGAACGGACAGGGTCGGAAAAACTGTTTTTT. Translated: CIPMERTGSEKLFF.

This sequence joins TRBV5-1 and TRBJ2-3; possible D gene TRBD2, 5 bases. CDR1 is SGHRS, CDR2 YFSETQ, per germline. The CDR3 is 15 residues long. Trimming took 4 bases from V and 0 from J, leaving 12 bases between them. The CDR3: CASSRLTPSTDTQYF. CDR3 coding DNA: TGCGCCAGCAGCAGACTAACCCCTAGCACAGATACGCAGTATTTT.

The chain employs TRBV5-4 and TRBJ2-3, with D perhaps matching TRBD1 (6 bases). This CDR3 contains 15 residues. V was pared by 0 bases and J by 4 bases, with 12 bases between. The germline CDR1 and CDR2 sequences are SGHNT and YYREEE (reference sequence). The CDR3 nucleotides read TGTGCCAGCAGCTTGGCAGGGGCGCATGCAGATACGCAGTATTTT. This encodes CASSLAGAHADTQYF. The full variable domain, its missing parts supplied by reference TRBV5-4 and TRBJ2-3, is ETGVTQSPTHLIKTRGQQVTLRCSSQSGHNTVSWYQQALGQGPQFIFQYYREEENGRGNFPPRFSGLQFPNYSSELNVNALELDDSALYLCASSLAGAHADTQYFGPGTRLTVL.

The chain employs TRBV15 and TRBJ1-5, with TRBD1 matching over 8 bases. CDR3 size: 16 residues. Looked up from germline, CDR1 is LNHNV and CDR2 is YYDKDF (reference sequence). The V gene end was trimmed by 1 base and the J gene end by 4 bases; junction bases not matched to a gene: 6. The CDR3 reads CATSRGQGLRNQPQHF. The CDR3 DNA is TGTGCCACCAGCAGAGGACAGGGGTTAAGGAATCAGCCCCAGCATTTT. The whole variable domain, filled in from reference TRBV15 and TRBJ1-5, reads DAMVIQNPRYQVTQFGKPVTLSCSQTLNHNVMYWYQQKSSQAPKLLFHYYDKDFNNEADTPDNFQSRRPNTSFCFLDIRSPGLGDTAMYLCATSRGQGLRNQPQHFGDGTRLSIL.

The V gene is TRBV5-8, the J gene TRBJ1-6, with D uncertain. The CDR3 loop spans 13 amino acids. Per germline, CDR1 SGHTS and CDR2 YDEGEE. V was cut by 2 bases and J by 3 bases, with 3 bases left in between. The CDR3 region has the DNA TGTGCCAGCAGCTTCGGCTATAATTCACCCCTCCACTTT. As protein: CASSFGYNSPLHF.

CDR3: CASSRDKNTEAFF. The CDR3 coding sequence is TGTGCCAGCAGCCGGGACAAGAACACTGAAGCTTTCTTT. V usage is TRBV11-2 and J usage is TRBJ1-1, with a possible D match to TRBD1 (6 bases). Per the germline V gene, CDR1 is SGHAT and CDR2 is FQNNGV. The V and J ends lost 5 bases and 1 base respectively, with 8 bases between them. This CDR3 spans 13 amino acids.

This clone has a single count. The chain couples TRBV19 to TRBJ1-5; 7 nucleotides match TRBD1. Looked up from germline, CDR1 is LNHDA and CDR2 is SQIVND (reference sequence). The CDR3 is made up of 15 amino acids. V shed 10 bases, J shed 0 bases, and the junction held 9 bases outside the gene matches. The CDR3 nucleotides read TGTGCCATAGATAACAGGGGAGATAGCAATCAGCCCCAGCATTTT. Amino acid sequence: CAIDNRGDSNQPQHF.

The chain employs TRBV24-1 and TRBJ1-5; TRBD1 matches 11 bases. Germline V gives CDR1 KGHDR, CDR2 SFDVKD. The CDR3 contains 16 residues. V was pared by 4 bases and J by 4 bases, with 5 bases of the junction left unmatched. The CDR3 nucleotides read TGTGCCACCAGTGAGACCGGGACAGGGGGTAATCAGCCCCAGCATTTT. The encoded protein is CATSETGTGGNQPQHF.

The chain couples TRBV5-1 to TRBJ1-2; D perhaps matches TRBD1 (5 bases). This CDR3 spans 14 amino acids. Germline V CDR1 and CDR2: SGHRS, YFSETQ. The V end lost 1 base, the J end lost 8 bases, and 15 bases lay between the germline ends. As DNA, the CDR3 is TGCGCCAGCAGCTTGTCGGGGGGTGAGCGGGGCTACACCTTC. This encodes CASSLSGGERGYTF.

The chain employs TRBV5-5 and TRBJ1-2; TRBD1 agrees at 9 bases. From germline, CDR1 is SGHKS and CDR2 YYEKEE (reference sequence). V lost 4 bases and J lost 5; bases outside the gene matches: 9. This CDR3 has 15 amino acids. CDR3 sequence reads: CASSPEQGAPYGYTF. CDR3 coding DNA: TGTGCCAGCAGCCCTGAACAGGGGGCCCCATATGGCTACACCTTC.

In its sample, this clone was seen many times. J is TRBJ1-4 and V is TRBV2, with TRBD1 identical over 8 bases. Germline CDR1 reads SNHLY; CDR2 reads FYNNEI. The V and J ends lost 5 bases and 10 bases, in that order; junction bases with no gene match: 9. CDR3 length: 14 residues. For the CDR3, the DNA is TGTGCCAGCAGTAGTACAGGGGGTAGTGGAAAACTGTTTTTT. Its protein product is CASSSTGGSGKLFF.

In this sample, this clone turned up a few times. J is TRBJ2-1 and V is TRBV28; TRBD2 might be the D (5 bases). This CDR3 is 13 amino acids long. Per germline, CDR1 MDHEN and CDR2 SYDVKM. V was pared by 9 bases and J by 2 bases, with 11 bases between. CDR3 sequence: CASRGEAYNEQFF. CDR3 DNA: TGTGCCAGTCGGGGTGAGGCCTACAATGAGCAGTTCTTC.

This chain joins TRBV7-9 and TRBJ2-1, with 11 bases aligning to TRBD2. CDR3 length equals 16 residues. CDR1 and CDR2 from the germline V gene are SEHNR and FQNEAQ (reference sequence). The V segment lost 5 bases and the J segment 5 bases; nucleotides outside the gene matches: 8. The chain's CDR3 is CASSQTETSGDNEQFF. The CDR3 DNA follows: TGTGCCAGCAGCCAAACCGAGACTAGCGGGGACAATGAGCAGTTCTTC.

This clone was observed a single time. The gene calls are TRBV7-2 and TRBJ1-5, with 9 bases aligning to TRBD1. Germline V gives CDR1 SGHTA, CDR2 FQGNSA. The V and J ends lost 4 bases and 5 bases, in that order; junction bases with no gene match: 9. CDR3 length: 16 amino acids. The CDR3 region has the DNA TGTGCCAGCAGCTCTCCGGGACAGGGTGCGGATCAGCCCCAGCATTTT. This sequence encodes CASSSPGQGADQPQHF. Combining the CDR3 with reference TRBV7-2 and TRBJ1-5 gives the whole variable domain GAGVSQSPSNKVTEKGKDVELRCDPISGHTALYWYRQSLGQGLEFLIYFQGNSAPDKSGLPSDRFSAERTGGSVSTLTIQRTQQEDSAVYLCASSSPGQGADQPQHFGDGTRLSIL.

V gene TRBV20-1 combines with J gene TRBJ2-1, with 13 bases that match TRBD2. CDR1 and CDR2 (germline): DFQATT, SNEGSKA (reference sequence). There are 16 residues in the CDR3. The V segment lost 3 bases and the J segment 3 bases; nucleotides outside the gene matches: 5. CDR3 protein: CSASRGTSGVYNEQFF. CDR3 in DNA: TGCAGTGCTAGTCGGGGGACTAGCGGGGTCTACAATGAGCAGTTCTTC.

The CDR3 region has the DNA TGTGCCAGCAGTTCGGACAGGGAGCAGTACTTC. Translation: CASSSDREQYF. This chain links TRBV6-5 with TRBJ2-7; TRBD1 matches at 7 bases. Trimming cost V 4 bases and J 7 bases; bases outside gene matches: 1. Looked up from germline, CDR1 is MNHEY and CDR2 is SVGAGI. This CDR3 comprises 11 residues.

The chain links TRBV9 to TRBJ2-7; the match to TRBD1 covers 9 bases. The CDR3 has 14 residues. After removal of 4 bases from V and 3 bases from J, the junction contained 5 bases not matched to a gene. CDR1 SGDLS and CDR2 YYNGEE come from the germline V gene. The CDR3 reads CASSTGTGSYEQYF. In DNA form, the CDR3 reads TGTGCCAGCAGCACCGGGACAGGGAGCTACGAGCAGTACTTC.

This clone was observed a few times. CDR3 amino acids: CASTRTGTTNSPLHF. The CDR3 nucleotides read TGTGCCAGCACCCGGACAGGGACTACAAATTCACCCCTCCACTTT. The rearrangement uses TRBV2 and TRBJ1-6, with 8 bases identical to TRBD1. This CDR3 region has 15 residues. Per the germline V gene, CDR1 is SNHLY and CDR2 is FYNNEI. V was clipped by 7 bases and J by 7 bases; unmatched bases: 9.

The chain carries TRBV5-1 and TRBJ1-1; D is ambiguous. The CDR3 covers 11 residues. The V and J ends lost 10 bases and 2 bases respectively, with 9 bases between them. Germline V CDR1 and CDR2: SGHRS, YFSETQ. The CDR3 DNA is TGCGCCTCCCGTTCTAACACTGAAGCTTTCTTT. This encodes CASRSNTEAFF. Drawing the rest from reference TRBV5-1 and TRBJ1-1, the complete variable domain is KAGVTQTPRYLIKTRGQQVTLSCSPISGHRSVSWYQQTPGQGLQFLFEYFSETQRNKGNFPGRFSGRQFSNSRSEMNVSTLELGDSALYLCASRSNTEAFFGQGTRLTVV.

J is TRBJ1-1 and V is TRBV6-5; D is undetermined. The CDR3 loop spans 14 amino acids. Looked up from germline, CDR1 is MNHEY and CDR2 is SVGAGI. The V end was cut by 0 bases, the J end by 1 base, with 6 bases between. The CDR3 nucleotides are TGTGCCAGCAGTTACTCGCCCAGGAACACTGAAGCTTTCTTT. Its translation: CASSYSPRNTEAFF.